These 25 T cell receptor beta chains were sequenced from one sample in a study of blood T cell repertoires in COVID-19. The protocol was immunoSEQ multiplex PCR, while the TCRdb copy is restricted to in-frame clones and leaves out a portion. The table has more than 85,000 clones, 70% to 90% seen once; the top ten hold around 2%. Sample: peripheral blood. The receptors stem from a man aged 50-59 years with COVID-19, enrolled during active disease.

In DNA, the CDR3 is TGTGCCAGCAGTTTAACCGGCTATGGCTACACCTTC. Translating it yields CASSLTGYGYTF. The chain recombines TRBV28 with TRBJ1-2; no firm D call. The CDR3 consists of 12 residues. Germline V gene sequence: CDR1 MDHEN, CDR2 SYDVKM. V gave up 2 bases and J gave up 4 bases, with 5 bases separating them.

The CDR3 coding sequence is TGTGCCAGCAGTTACCCCACTAAAGATCAGCCCCAGCATTTT. This translates into CASSYPTKDQPQHF. The genes are TRBV27 and TRBJ1-5; D remains ambiguous. Per germline, CDR1 MNHEY and CDR2 SMNVEV (reference sequence). The V and J ends lost 4 bases and 5 bases respectively, with 12 bases between them. This CDR3 spans 14 amino acids.

The V gene is TRBV6-1, the J gene TRBJ2-3, with 7 bases lining up with TRBD1. The CDR3 covers 16 residues. CDR1 is MNHNS, CDR2 SASEGT, per germline. The ends lost 1 base at V and 3 bases at J; junction bases unmatched: 7. This CDR3 reads CASSEGDSFWTDTQYF. CDR3 nucleotides: TGTGCCAGCAGTGAAGGGGACAGCTTCTGGACAGATACGCAGTATTTT.

CDR3 loop: CATSDGQTGSQPQHF. The CDR3 bases are TGTGCCACCAGTGATGGACAGACTGGGTCTCAGCCCCAGCATTTT. The J gene is TRBJ1-5, the V gene TRBV24-1, with a weak D call TRBD1 (6 bases). V lost 3 bases, J lost 6 bases, and 14 bases lay in between. This CDR3 contains 15 residues. CDR1 is KGHDR, CDR2 SFDVKD, per germline.

This clone was recorded only once. The chain employs TRBV20-1 and TRBJ1-2, with a weak D call TRBD1 (6 bases). Germline V lookup: CDR1 DFQATT, CDR2 SNEGSKA (reference sequence). CDR3 size: 11 residues. The V end was cut by 2 bases, the J end by 8 bases, with 9 bases between. The CDR3 region is CSARPGVGYTF. CDR3 in DNA: TGCAGTGCTAGACCAGGGGTAGGCTACACCTTC.

This clone was observed a single time. This chain links TRBV7-2 with TRBJ2-7; the match to TRBD2 covers 12 bases. CDR1 SGHTA and CDR2 FQGNSA come from the germline V gene. Germline trimming cut 5 bases from V and 6 bases from J; bases unmatched to any gene: 11. The CDR3 extends over 16 amino acids. In DNA form, the CDR3 reads TGTGCCAGCAGCATCAGGACTAGCGGGGCGGCGGGCGAGCAGTACTTC. Amino acids: CASSIRTSGAAGEQYF.

The chain carries TRBV28 and TRBJ1-2; 12 bases match TRBD1. Germline lookup yields CDR1 MDHEN and CDR2 SYDVKM. V gave up 5 bases and J gave up 5 bases; unmatched junction bases: 12. This CDR3 contains 17 residues. CDR3 in DNA: TGTGCCAGCAGTCCGGTCCCGGGACAGGGGGCTAGGTATGGCTACACCTTC. It translates to CASSPVPGQGARYGYTF.

V usage is TRBV4-1 and J usage is TRBJ2-3, with a tentative D call TRBD1 (5 bases). The germline gives CDR1 MGHRA, CDR2 YSYEKL. The ends were cut back, 5 bases at V and 0 bases at J, with 9 bases in the middle. The CDR3 extends over 14 amino acids. CDR3 region: CASSFRQSTDTQYF. CDR3 nucleotide sequence: TGCGCCAGCAGCTTCCGACAGAGCACAGATACGCAGTATTTT.

J is TRBJ2-7 and V is TRBV9; 7 bases fit TRBD1. Unmatched junction bases numbered 6, after V lost 3 bases and J lost 0 bases. Germline V gene sequence: CDR1 SGDLS, CDR2 YYNGEE. CDR3 length: 15 amino acids. CDR3 protein: CASSEQGLSSYEQYF. DNA for the CDR3: TGTGCCAGCAGCGAACAGGGGCTTAGCTCCTACGAGCAGTACTTC.

The CDR3 protein is CASSDLGWTTSRNTEAFF. The CDR3 DNA sequence: TGTGCCAGCAGTGATCTCGGGTGGACAACTTCAAGGAACACTGAAGCTTTCTTT. The chain links TRBV2 to TRBJ1-1; possible D gene TRBD1, 5 bases. In germline, CDR1 is SNHLY, CDR2 FYNNEI. The CDR3 has 18 amino acids. V was trimmed by 3 bases and J by 1 base, leaving 21 bases between them.

Note on this clone: Relative to the germline gene, one junction end is altered; a read error may explain this. The chain recombines TRBV28 with TRBJ1-3, with 10 bases lining up with TRBD1. Germline V gene sequence: CDR1 MDHEN, CDR2 SYDVKM. This CDR3 comprises 17 residues. As DNA, the CDR3 is TGCTCAAGCTCCGGGACAGGGGCACTTGTCTCTGGAAACACCATATATTTT. Its protein is CSSSGTGALVSGNTIYF.

The chain has TRBV30 and TRBJ1-5, with D unresolved. The length of the CDR3 is 15 residues. Trimming took off 1 base at V and 0 bases at J, with 10 bases between the two ends. Germline V gene lookup returns CDR1 GTSNPN and CDR2 SVGIG (reference sequence). The CDR3, as DNA: TGTGCCTGGAGTGACCTATCTTATAGCAATCAGCCCCAGCATTTT. The encoded protein is CAWSDLSYSNQPQHF.

A few counts support this clone. V usage is TRBV6-6 and J usage is TRBJ1-5, with 9 positions matching TRBD1. The CDR3 has 15 residues. From germline, CDR1 is MNHNY and CDR2 SVGAGI (reference sequence). J lost 7 bases, V lost 6 bases, and 10 bases had no gene match. Here the CDR3 reads CASSPSGQGQQPQHF. As DNA, the CDR3 is TGTGCCAGCAGCCCGTCAGGACAGGGGCAGCAGCCCCAGCATTTT.

This chain connects TRBV7-3 to TRBJ2-3; D not certain. The CDR3 spans 16 residues. V lost 5 bases to trimming and J lost 0 bases, with 15 bases between them. Germline-derived CDR1 and CDR2 are SGHTA and FQGTGA. The CDR3 reads CASSPTFHPSTDTQYF. For the CDR3, the DNA is TGTGCCAGCAGCCCTACTTTCCACCCTAGCACAGATACGCAGTATTTT. The whole variable domain, filled in from reference TRBV7-3 and TRBJ2-3, reads GAGVSQTPSNKVTEKGKYVELRCDPISGHTALYWYRQSLGQGPEFLIYFQGTGAADDSGLPNDRFFAVRPEGSVSTLKIQRTERGDSAVYLCASSPTFHPSTDTQYFGPGTRLTVL.

V gene TRBV6-6 combines with J gene TRBJ2-7; 9 bases are shared with TRBD2. With 6 bases clipped from V and 2 bases from J, the junction kept 8 bases outside the gene matches. The CDR3 is 15 residues long. CDR1 MNHNY and CDR2 SVGAGI come from the germline V gene (reference sequence). The CDR3 region has the DNA TGTGCCAGCAGCAAGCGGGGGGCGACGACCTACGAGCAGTACTTC. It yields the protein CASSKRGATTYEQYF.

This chain uses TRBV19 with TRBJ1-6; possible D gene TRBD1, 6 bases. The V gene lost 3 bases and the J gene lost 0 bases, with 18 bases spanning the gap. This CDR3 comprises 19 residues. CDR1 is LNHDA, CDR2 SQIVND, per germline (reference sequence). CDR3 DNA: TGTGCCAGTAGTATTGGGCTTGGACAGAAGAGCTCCTATAATTCACCCCTCCACTTT. This codes for CASSIGLGQKSSYNSPLHF.

This rearrangement joins TRBV6-5 to TRBJ1-2; 7 positions match TRBD1. V dropped 6 bases and J dropped 8; count of bases not matched to a gene: 12. Germline V CDR1 and CDR2: MNHEY, SVGAGI. The CDR3 is 14 residues long. CDR3: CASSSSDRARGYTF. As DNA, the CDR3 is TGTGCCAGCAGCAGCTCCGACAGGGCGCGGGGCTACACCTTC.

This sequence joins TRBV5-6 and TRBJ1-1; D is unclear. This CDR3 is 15 amino acids long. The V and J ends lost 0 bases and 6 bases respectively, with 15 bases between them. CDR1 SGHDT and CDR2 YYEEEE come from the germline V gene. The CDR3 DNA reads TGTGCCAGCAGCTTGGCCTCCGTTAACAACCCTGAAGCTTTCTTT. It encodes CASSLASVNNPEAFF.

J is TRBJ2-1 and V is TRBV19, with D perhaps matching TRBD2 (6 bases). The CDR3 extends over 16 amino acids. Germline V gene lookup returns CDR1 LNHDA and CDR2 SQIVND (reference sequence). The V gene lost 5 bases and the J gene lost 0 bases, with 14 bases spanning the gap. CDR3: CASSLIAGSSYNEQFF. In DNA form, the CDR3 reads TGTGCCAGTAGTCTCATCGCGGGGAGCTCCTACAATGAGCAGTTCTTC.

V is TRBV4-2 and J is TRBJ1-6; D is ambiguous. V was cut by 0 bases and J by 9 bases, with 12 bases left in between. Germline loops: CDR1 LGHNA, CDR2 YNFKEQ. This CDR3 is built from 15 residues. In DNA form, the CDR3 reads TGTGCCAGCAGCCAAGATACGGGGTTAAGTTCACCCCTCCACTTT. It specifies CASSQDTGLSSPLHF.

V and J are TRBV3-1 (or the pseudogene TRBV3-2) and TRBJ2-5; unclear D gene. The CDR3 is 12 residues long. Germline V CDR1 and CDR2: LGHDT, YNNKEL (reference sequence). The V end lost 1 base, the J end lost 4 bases, and 4 bases lay between the germline ends. The CDR3 DNA reads as TGTGCCAGCAGCCAAGTCCTAGAGACCCAGTACTTC. Translated: CASSQVLETQYF.

There are a few counts of this clone. The chain employs TRBV5-1 and TRBJ2-7; D is undetermined. The CDR3 is made up of 13 amino acids. Germline V lookup: CDR1 SGHRS, CDR2 YFSETQ. CDR3 residues: CEYKIIANYEQYF. The CDR3 DNA reads as TGCGAATACAAAATTATTGCAAACTACGAGCAGTACTTC.

This chain joins TRBV15 and TRBJ1-6; 10 positions agree with TRBD1. The V gene end was trimmed by 4 bases and the J gene end by 12 bases; junction bases not matched to a gene: 6. This CDR3 region has 14 residues. Germline lookup yields CDR1 LNHNV and CDR2 YYDKDF (reference sequence). CDR3: CATSIERTGGPLHF. CDR3 DNA: TGTGCCACCAGCATTGAAAGGACAGGGGGACCCCTCCACTTT.

This clone was observed once. The chain is built from TRBV5-1 and TRBJ2-1, with 9 nucleotides matching TRBD2. V shed 0 bases and J 7 bases; nucleotides not matched to a gene: 8. This CDR3 has 16 amino acids. Germline CDR1 reads SGHRS; CDR2 reads YFSETQ. The CDR3 loop reads CASSLGMSGGNNEQFF. For the CDR3, the DNA is TGCGCCAGCAGCTTGGGGATGAGCGGGGGGAATAATGAGCAGTTCTTC. Complete variable domain (other parts from reference TRBV5-1 and TRBJ2-1): KAGVTQTPRYLIKTRGQQVTLSCSPISGHRSVSWYQQTPGQGLQFLFEYFSETQRNKGNFPGRFSGRQFSNSRSEMNVSTLELGDSALYLCASSLGMSGGNNEQFFGPGTRLTVL.

DNA for the CDR3: TGTGCCAGCAGTGACGCTACAGGGGCCGGGGAGCTGTTTTTT. It codes for CASSDATGAGELFF. The chain recombines TRBV6-4 with TRBJ2-2; 7 bases are a match to TRBD1. J gave up 6 bases and V 2 bases, and 3 bases lay outside the gene matches. The length of the CDR3 is 14 residues. Germline assignment: CDR1 MRHNA and CDR2 SNTAGT.